This entry lists 22 T cell receptor beta chains sequenced from one sample in a study of blood T cell repertoires in COVID-19. The protocol was immunoSEQ multiplex PCR, while the TCRdb copy is restricted to in-frame clones and leaves out a portion. This table has 200,000 or so clones, roughly four fifths appearing once. The sample was PBMCs or T cells enriched from blood (not recorded which). All receptors derive from a woman between 45 and 65 years old who had been exposed to COVID-19.

The table lists this clone with many counts. This rearrangement joins TRBV5-8 to TRBJ2-1; tentatively, D is TRBD2 (6 bases). Germline V lookup: CDR1 SGHTS, CDR2 YDEGEE. Trimming removed 0 bases from V and 1 base from J, with 14 bases in between. This CDR3 has 17 residues. This chain's CDR3 is CASSLADGGMSYNEQFF. CDR3 nucleotide sequence: TGTGCCAGCAGCTTGGCGGACGGGGGAATGTCCTACAATGAGCAGTTCTTC.

This sequence joins TRBV6-6 and TRBJ2-4; 7 bases fit TRBD1. The CDR3 extends over 18 amino acids. From germline, CDR1 is MNHNY and CDR2 SVGAGI (reference sequence). The trim removed 5 bases at V and 2 bases at J, leaving 15 bases unmatched. Written as DNA, the CDR3 is TGTGCCAGCAGTCTCCCATTCACCGGGACAGATTCCAAAAACATTCAGTACTTC. Its protein product is CASSLPFTGTDSKNIQYF.

The V gene is TRBV4-3, the J gene TRBJ1-4; D perhaps matches TRBD1 (6 bases). The germline V and J ends were trimmed by 4 bases and 2 bases, with 11 bases remaining between them. Germline V gene data show CDR1 as LGHNA and CDR2 as YSLEER. The CDR3 is made up of 15 amino acids. The CDR3 here is CASSRNRATNEKLFF. In DNA, the CDR3 is TGCGCCAGCAGCCGGAACAGGGCCACTAATGAAAAACTGTTTTTT.

This clone was seen once. The chain has TRBV4-3 and TRBJ2-1, with unresolved D. CDR3 length: 14 residues. CDR1 LGHNA and CDR2 YSLEER come from the germline V gene. Deletions cut 4 bases from V and 6 bases from J, with 13 bases between. This CDR3 is CASSRVLRSNEQFF. CDR3 bases: TGCGCCAGCAGCCGAGTCCTTCGTAGCAATGAGCAGTTCTTC.

To note about this clone: Other nucleotide sequences in the sample specify the same CDR3. The V and J genes are TRBV5-4 and TRBJ1-5, with a weak D call TRBD1 (5 bases). This CDR3 has 14 amino acids. Germline-derived CDR1 and CDR2 are SGHNT and YYREEE (reference sequence). V lost 4 bases and J lost 3, with 11 bases in between. CDR3: CASSLGGVNQPQHF. In nucleotides, the CDR3 is TGTGCCAGCAGCCTGGGGGGAGTCAATCAGCCCCAGCATTTT.

The rearrangement joins TRBV29-1 to TRBJ1-4; tentatively, D is TRBD1 (6 bases). This CDR3 is 13 amino acids long. V was shortened by 7 bases and J by 5 bases, with 14 bases between the two germline ends. The germline V gene encodes CDR1 SQVTM and CDR2 ANQGSEA. The CDR3 DNA reads TGCAGCGCCCAGGGGAACCTCAATGAAAAACTGTTTTTT. Amino acid sequence: CSAQGNLNEKLFF.

The chain joins TRBV6-2 or TRBV6-3 to TRBJ2-3; 10 positions match TRBD1. CDR1 MNHEY and CDR2 SVGEGT come from the germline V gene. CDR3 size: 15 residues. The J segment lost 4 bases and the V segment lost 4 bases, leaving 5 bases of the junction unmatched. The DNA for the CDR3 is TGTGCCAGCAGTTCGGGACAGGGGTGGGCAGATACGCAGTATTTT. Protein sequence: CASSSGQGWADTQYF.

The rearrangement links TRBV27 to TRBJ2-3, with 14 bases fitting TRBD2. From germline, CDR1 is MNHEY and CDR2 SMNVEV (reference sequence). Trimming at V came to 3 bases and at J to 9 bases, leaving 8 bases not matched to a gene. The CDR3 runs 16 residues. In DNA form, the CDR3 reads TGTGCCAGCAGTTTCGGACTAGCGGGAGGTGAAGGGACGCAGTATTTT. The encoded protein is CASSFGLAGGEGTQYF.

The rearrangement joins TRBV5-1 to TRBJ2-3; D is possibly TRBD1 (6 bases). The CDR3 contains 14 residues. The germline CDR1 and CDR2 sequences are SGHRS and YFSETQ. The ends were cut back, 4 bases at V and 5 bases at J, with 14 bases in the middle. CDR3 bases: TGCGCCAGCAGCGTTATACAGGGTAGAGATACGCAGTATTTT. Translating gives CASSVIQGRDTQYF.

The gene calls are TRBV28 and TRBJ2-1; TRBD2 aligns across 11 bases. Germline V lookup: CDR1 MDHEN, CDR2 SYDVKM. The CDR3 is made up of 15 amino acids. V trimming: 4 bases; J trimming: 5 bases; junction bases outside the gene matches: 4. In DNA form, the CDR3 reads TGTGCCAGCAGTTCGGGACTAGCGGTAAACAATGAGCAGTTCTTC. Translating gives CASSSGLAVNNEQFF. The whole variable domain, remainder taken from reference TRBV28 and TRBJ2-1, is DVKVTQSSRYLVKRTGEKVFLECVQDMDHENMFWYRQDPGLGLRLIYFSYDVKMKEKGDIPEGYSVSREKKERFSLILESASTNQTSMYLCASSSGLAVNNEQFFGPGTRLTVL.

The rearrangement uses TRBV7-2 and TRBJ1-2; 9 bases map to TRBD1. The germline CDR1 and CDR2 sequences are SGHTA and FQGNSA. This CDR3 is 15 amino acids long. Losses at the gene ends were 0 bases for V and 8 bases for J; bases not matched to a gene: 7. The CDR3: CASSLARDRVEGYTF. CDR3 bases: TGTGCCAGCAGCTTAGCCCGGGACAGGGTGGAGGGCTACACCTTC.

This chain connects TRBV11-3 to TRBJ1-1, with D perhaps matching TRBD1 (6 bases). Trimming removed 1 base from V and 5 bases from J, with 14 bases in between. CDR3 size: 15 residues. In germline, CDR1 is SGHNT, CDR2 YENEEA. CDR3 coding DNA: TGTGCCAGCAGCTTAGGTGCGGGGGCCCAGACTGAAGCTTTCTTT. Protein: CASSLGAGAQTEAFF.

The gene calls are TRBV6-5 and TRBJ1-1; a possible D gene is TRBD1 (5 bases). The CDR3 is 12 residues long. From germline, CDR1 is MNHEY and CDR2 SVGAGI. V dropped 8 bases and J dropped 2 bases, with 9 bases sitting between them. For the CDR3, the DNA is TGTGCCAGCGGGGACTATAACACTGAAGCTTTCTTT. It yields the protein CASGDYNTEAFF.

The chain has TRBV5-1 and TRBJ2-7, with a tentative D call TRBD1 (6 bases). The germline V gene encodes CDR1 SGHRS and CDR2 YFSETQ. The germline V and J ends were trimmed by 0 bases and 3 bases, with 10 bases remaining between them. This CDR3 is built from 14 residues. The DNA for the CDR3 is TGCGCCAGCAGCTTGGGACAGGTAGGCTACGAGCAGTACTTC. As protein: CASSLGQVGYEQYF.

This chain uses TRBV5-4 with TRBJ1-1; TRBD1 matches 7 bases. Germline CDR1 is SGHNT and CDR2 is YYREEE (reference sequence). The CDR3 runs 13 residues. V lost 7 bases and J lost 1; bases outside the gene matches: 4. The CDR3 here is CASGQATNTEAFF. CDR3 coding DNA: TGTGCCAGCGGACAGGCGACGAACACTGAAGCTTTCTTT.

In its sample, this clone was seen once. This sequence joins TRBV12-3 or TRBV12-4 and TRBJ2-2, with D perhaps matching TRBD1 (6 bases). With 6 bases removed from V and 5 bases from J, the gap between germline ends came to 10 bases. The CDR3 runs to 13 residues. The CDR3 DNA is TGTGCCAGCAGCAACAGGGAAACCGGGGAGCTGTTTTTT. Amino acid sequence: CASSNRETGELFF.

This sequence joins TRBV5-1 and TRBJ1-1; 7 bases are a match to TRBD1. This CDR3 region has 14 residues. J lost 1 base, V lost 4 bases, and 4 bases had no gene match. Germline V gives CDR1 SGHRS, CDR2 YFSETQ. The CDR3 DNA reads as TGCGCCAGCAGCCAGGGGGGATGGAACACTGAAGCTTTCTTT. Translating it yields CASSQGGWNTEAFF.

Comments on this clone: Other DNA sequences in the same sample also yield this CDR3. The J gene is TRBJ1-2, the V gene TRBV28; tentative D call: TRBD1 (5 bases). CDR1 is MDHEN and CDR2 is SYDVKM in the germline V gene. The CDR3 has 13 amino acids. Deletions cut 3 bases from V and 1 base from J, with 6 bases between. CDR3 coding DNA: TGTGCCAGCAGTTTGCAGGGTAACTATGGCTACACCTTC. It codes for CASSLQGNYGYTF.

This clone was counted between two and nine times. The genes are TRBV7-2 and TRBJ1-1; TRBD1 agrees at 7 bases. From germline, CDR1 is SGHTA and CDR2 FQGNSA. The CDR3 covers 13 residues. V shed 3 bases and J 7 bases; nucleotides not matched to a gene: 5. The CDR3 DNA sequence: TGTGCCAGCAGCTTGGTAGGGGGCCTTGAAGCTTTCTTT. This encodes CASSLVGGLEAFF. Full variable domain (remainder filled in from reference TRBV7-2 and TRBJ1-1): GAGVSQSPSNKVTEKGKDVELRCDPISGHTALYWYRQSLGQGLEFLIYFQGNSAPDKSGLPSDRFSAERTGGSVSTLTIQRTQQEDSAVYLCASSLVGGLEAFFGQGTRLTVV.

DNA of the CDR3: TGTGCCAGCAGTGAAGAAGAGGGTTTTACTGAAGCTTTCTTT. Amino acid sequence: CASSEEEGFTEAFF. The chain uses TRBV2 and TRBJ1-1; D not resolved. V was cut by 1 base and J by 5 bases, with 11 bases left in between. The germline CDR1 and CDR2 sequences are SNHLY and FYNNEI. The CDR3 covers 14 residues. Full variable domain (missing parts from reference TRBV2 and TRBJ1-1): EPEVTQTPSHQVTQMGQEVILRCVPISNHLYFYWYRQILGQKVEFLVSFYNNEISEKSEIFDDQFSVERPDGSNFTLKIRSTKLEDSAMYFCASSEEEGFTEAFFGQGTRLTVV.

The rearrangement joins TRBV3-1 (or the pseudogene TRBV3-2) to TRBJ2-7; TRBD2 might be the D (7 bases). V shed 6 bases and J shed 2 bases, with 14 bases lying between them. CDR1 LGHDT and CDR2 YNNKEL come from the germline V gene (reference sequence). The CDR3 has 14 amino acids. The CDR3 sequence is CASRAGGAAYEQYF. The CDR3 region has the DNA TGTGCCAGCAGGGCTGGGGGGGCGGCCTACGAGCAGTACTTC.

The genes are TRBV7-9 and TRBJ1-2, with D perhaps matching TRBD1 (5 bases). CDR3 length equals 13 residues. In germline, CDR1 is SEHNR, CDR2 FQNEAQ (reference sequence). Trimming pared 1 base from V and 7 bases from J, leaving 10 bases between. CDR3 in DNA: TGTGCCAGCAGCTTAGAGGGGAGGGGTGGCTACACCTTC. Protein sequence: CASSLEGRGGYTF.